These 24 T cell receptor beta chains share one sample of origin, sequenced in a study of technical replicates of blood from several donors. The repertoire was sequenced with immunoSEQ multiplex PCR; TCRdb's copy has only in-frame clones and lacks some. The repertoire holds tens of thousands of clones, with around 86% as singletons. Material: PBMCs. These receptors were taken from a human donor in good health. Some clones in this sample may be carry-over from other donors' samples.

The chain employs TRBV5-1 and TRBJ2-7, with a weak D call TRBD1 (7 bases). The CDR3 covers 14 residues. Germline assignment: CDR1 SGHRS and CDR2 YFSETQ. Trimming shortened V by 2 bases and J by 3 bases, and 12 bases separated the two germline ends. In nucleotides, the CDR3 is TGCGCCAGCAGCTTTGGAGGGGGCTACTACGAGCAGTACTTC. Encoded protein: CASSFGGGYYEQYF.

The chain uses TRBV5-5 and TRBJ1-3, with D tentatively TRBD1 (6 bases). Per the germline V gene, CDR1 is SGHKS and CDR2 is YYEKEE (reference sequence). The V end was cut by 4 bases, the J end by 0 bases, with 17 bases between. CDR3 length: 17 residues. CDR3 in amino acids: CASSPVAGAISGNTIYF. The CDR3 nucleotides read TGTGCCAGCAGCCCGGTGGCGGGGGCCATCTCTGGAAACACCATATATTTT.

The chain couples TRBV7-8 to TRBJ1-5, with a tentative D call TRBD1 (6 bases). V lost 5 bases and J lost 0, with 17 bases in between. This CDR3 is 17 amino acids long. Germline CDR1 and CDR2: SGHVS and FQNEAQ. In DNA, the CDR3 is TGTGCCAGCAGCCATATGTCGGCAGGGGATAGCAATCAGCCCCAGCATTTT. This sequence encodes CASSHMSAGDSNQPQHF.

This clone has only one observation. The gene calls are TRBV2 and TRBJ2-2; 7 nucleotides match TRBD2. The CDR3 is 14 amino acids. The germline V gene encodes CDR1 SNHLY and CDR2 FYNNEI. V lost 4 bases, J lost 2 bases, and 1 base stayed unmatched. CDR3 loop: CASSGGGNTGELFF. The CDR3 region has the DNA TGTGCCAGCAGTGGCGGGGGTAACACCGGGGAGCTGTTTTTT.

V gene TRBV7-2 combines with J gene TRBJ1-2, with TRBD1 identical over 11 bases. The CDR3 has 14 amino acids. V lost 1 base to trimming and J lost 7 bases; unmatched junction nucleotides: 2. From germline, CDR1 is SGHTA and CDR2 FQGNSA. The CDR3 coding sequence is TGTGCCAGCAGCTTAGGGGACAGGGGGGGTGGCTACACCTTC. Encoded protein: CASSLGDRGGGYTF.

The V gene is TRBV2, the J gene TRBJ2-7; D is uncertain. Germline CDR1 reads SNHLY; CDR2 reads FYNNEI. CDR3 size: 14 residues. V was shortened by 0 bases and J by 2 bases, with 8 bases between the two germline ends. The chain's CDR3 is CASSEARSTYEQYF. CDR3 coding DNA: TGTGCCAGCAGTGAAGCGCGGTCTACCTACGAGCAGTACTTC. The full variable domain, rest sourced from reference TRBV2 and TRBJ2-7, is EPEVTQTPSHQVTQMGQEVILRCVPISNHLYFYWYRQILGQKVEFLVSFYNNEISEKSEIFDDQFSVERPDGSNFTLKIRSTKLEDSAMYFCASSEARSTYEQYFGPGTRLTVT.

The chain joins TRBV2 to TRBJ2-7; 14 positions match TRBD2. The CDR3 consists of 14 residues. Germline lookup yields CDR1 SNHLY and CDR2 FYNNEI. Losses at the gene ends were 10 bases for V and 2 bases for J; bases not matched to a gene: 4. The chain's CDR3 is CATLGLAGAYEQYF. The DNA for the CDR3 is TGTGCCACCTTGGGACTAGCGGGGGCCTACGAGCAGTACTTC.

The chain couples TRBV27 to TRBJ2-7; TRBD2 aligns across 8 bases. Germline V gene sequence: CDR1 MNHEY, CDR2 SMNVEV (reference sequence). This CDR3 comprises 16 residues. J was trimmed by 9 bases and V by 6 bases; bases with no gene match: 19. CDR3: CASRPPSGGSRAPQYF. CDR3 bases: TGTGCCAGCAGACCTCCCAGCGGGGGCTCCCGAGCACCGCAGTACTTC.

CDR3 nucleotide sequence: TGTGCCAGCAGTTACGCAGGGACTGGGGCCAACGTCCTGACTTTC. Amino acid sequence: CASSYAGTGANVLTF. The chain joins TRBV6-5 to TRBJ2-6, with D perhaps matching TRBD1 (5 bases). There are 15 residues in the CDR3. V was clipped by 2 bases and J by 2 bases, with 7 bases between them. From germline, CDR1 is MNHEY and CDR2 SVGAGI.

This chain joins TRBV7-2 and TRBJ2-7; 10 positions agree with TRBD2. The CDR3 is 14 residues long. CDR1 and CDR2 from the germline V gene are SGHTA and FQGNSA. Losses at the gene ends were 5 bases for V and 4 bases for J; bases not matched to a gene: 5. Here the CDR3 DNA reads TGTGCCAGCAGCCAGACTAGCGGGCCGTACGAGCAGTACTTC. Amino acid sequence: CASSQTSGPYEQYF.

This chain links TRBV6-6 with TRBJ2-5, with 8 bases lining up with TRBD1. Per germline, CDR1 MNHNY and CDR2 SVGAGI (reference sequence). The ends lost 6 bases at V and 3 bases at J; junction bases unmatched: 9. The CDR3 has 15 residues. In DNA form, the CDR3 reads TGTGCCAGCAGGCCCGGGACAGGATTTGAAGAGACCCAGTACTTC. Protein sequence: CASRPGTGFEETQYF.

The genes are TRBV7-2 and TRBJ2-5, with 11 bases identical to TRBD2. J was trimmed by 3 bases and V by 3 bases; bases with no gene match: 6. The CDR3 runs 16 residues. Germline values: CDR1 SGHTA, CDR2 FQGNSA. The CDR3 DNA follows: TGTGCCAGCAGCTTGAGTAGCGGGGGGGGAAAAGAGACCCAGTACTTC. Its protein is CASSLSSGGGKETQYF.

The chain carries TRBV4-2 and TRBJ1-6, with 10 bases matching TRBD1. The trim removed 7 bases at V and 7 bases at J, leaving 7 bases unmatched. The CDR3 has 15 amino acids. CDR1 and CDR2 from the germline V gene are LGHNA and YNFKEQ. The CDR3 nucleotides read TGTGCCAGCACTCGACGGACAGGGGGGAATTCACCCCTCCACTTT. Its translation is CASTRRTGGNSPLHF.

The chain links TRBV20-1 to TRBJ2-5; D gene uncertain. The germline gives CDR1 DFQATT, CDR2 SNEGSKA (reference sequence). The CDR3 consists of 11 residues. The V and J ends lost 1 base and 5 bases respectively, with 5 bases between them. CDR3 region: CSARGAETQYF. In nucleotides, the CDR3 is TGCAGTGCTAGAGGTGCGGAGACCCAGTACTTC.

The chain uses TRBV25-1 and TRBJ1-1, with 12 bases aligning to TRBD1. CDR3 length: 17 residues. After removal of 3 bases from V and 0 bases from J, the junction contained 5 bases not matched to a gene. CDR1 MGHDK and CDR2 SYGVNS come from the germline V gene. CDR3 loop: CASSDPGQGAVNTEAFF. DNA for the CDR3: TGTGCCAGCAGTGATCCGGGACAGGGGGCCGTGAACACTGAAGCTTTCTTT.

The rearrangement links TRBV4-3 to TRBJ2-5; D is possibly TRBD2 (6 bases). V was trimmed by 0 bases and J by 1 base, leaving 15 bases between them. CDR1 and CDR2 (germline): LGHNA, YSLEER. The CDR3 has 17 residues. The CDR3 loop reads CASSQDGTYRAQETQYF. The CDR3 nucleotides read TGCGCCAGCAGCCAAGATGGGACTTACAGAGCCCAAGAGACCCAGTACTTC.

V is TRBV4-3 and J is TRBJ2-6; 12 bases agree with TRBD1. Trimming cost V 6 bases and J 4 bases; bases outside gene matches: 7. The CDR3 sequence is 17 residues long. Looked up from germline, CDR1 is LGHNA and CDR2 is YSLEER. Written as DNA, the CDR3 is TGCGCCAGCAGTCCGGGACAGGGGGCGCTCGGGGCCAACGTCCTGACTTTC. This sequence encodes CASSPGQGALGANVLTF.

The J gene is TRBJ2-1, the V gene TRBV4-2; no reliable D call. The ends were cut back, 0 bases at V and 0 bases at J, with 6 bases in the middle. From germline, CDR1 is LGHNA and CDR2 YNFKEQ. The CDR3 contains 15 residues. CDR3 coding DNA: TGTGCCAGCAGCCAAGATCTAGGCTCCTACAATGAGCAGTTCTTC. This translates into CASSQDLGSYNEQFF.

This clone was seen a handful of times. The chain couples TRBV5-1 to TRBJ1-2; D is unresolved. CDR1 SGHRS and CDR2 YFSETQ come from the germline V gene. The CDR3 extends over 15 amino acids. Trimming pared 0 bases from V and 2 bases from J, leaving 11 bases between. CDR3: CASSLGGRRNYGYTF. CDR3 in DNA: TGCGCCAGCAGCTTGGGCGGCCGGCGGAACTATGGCTACACCTTC.

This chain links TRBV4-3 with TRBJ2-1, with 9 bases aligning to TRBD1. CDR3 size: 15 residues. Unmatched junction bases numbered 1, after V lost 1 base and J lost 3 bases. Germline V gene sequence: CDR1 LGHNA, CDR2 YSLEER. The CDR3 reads CASSQGQGGYNEQFF. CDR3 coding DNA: TGCGCCAGCAGCCAAGGACAGGGGGGCTACAATGAGCAGTTCTTC.

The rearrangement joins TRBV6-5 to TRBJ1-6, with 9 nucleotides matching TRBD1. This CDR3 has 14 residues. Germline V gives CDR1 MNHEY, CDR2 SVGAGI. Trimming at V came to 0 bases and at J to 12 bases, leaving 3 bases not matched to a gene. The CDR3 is CASSYSGQGLPLHF. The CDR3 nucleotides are TGTGCCAGCAGTTACTCGGGACAGGGTTTACCCCTCCACTTT.

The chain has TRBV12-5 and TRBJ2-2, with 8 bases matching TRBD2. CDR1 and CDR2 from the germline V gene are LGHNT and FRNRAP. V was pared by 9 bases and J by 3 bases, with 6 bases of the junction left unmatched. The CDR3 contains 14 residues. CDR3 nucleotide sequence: TGTGCTAGGCTCGGGGGGGGGCACACCGGGGAGCTGTTTTTT. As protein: CARLGGGHTGELFF.

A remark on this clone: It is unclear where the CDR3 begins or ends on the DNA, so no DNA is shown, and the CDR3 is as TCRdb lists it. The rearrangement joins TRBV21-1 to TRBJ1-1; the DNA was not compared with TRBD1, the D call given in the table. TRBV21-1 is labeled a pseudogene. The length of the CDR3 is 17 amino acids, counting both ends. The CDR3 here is CASSTWGQGARWTEAFF.

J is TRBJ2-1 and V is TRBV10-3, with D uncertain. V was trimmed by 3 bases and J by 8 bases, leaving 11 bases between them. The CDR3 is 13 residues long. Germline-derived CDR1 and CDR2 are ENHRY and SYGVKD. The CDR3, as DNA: TGTGCCATCAGTGACCCGCCACGAGATGAGCAGTTCTTC. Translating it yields CAISDPPRDEQFF.